This entry lists 27 T cell receptor beta chains sequenced from one sample in a study of identical twins. MiXCR, run by TCRdb on the 5' RACE reads, gives a single entry per CDR3 protein. The table has about 550,000 distinct CDR3 sequences, 20% to 25% seen once. The sample was also linked to a second study, of yellow fever vaccine responses in identical twins.

Sample: CD4+ T cells sorted from blood. These receptor sequences come from a woman aged 18-30 years in good health.

The rearrangement uses TRBV4-1 and TRBJ2-7; D is unresolved. Germline lookup yields CDR1 MGHRA and CDR2 YSYEKL. The CDR3 totals 12 residues. Trimming left V 6 bases short and J 2 bases short, with 8 bases between. CDR3 sequence (DNA): TGCGCCAGCAGGTCCCCAGCCTACGAGCAGTACTTC. It is translated as CASRSPAYEQYF.

This clonotype was counted only a few times. The chain couples TRBV20-1 to TRBJ2-1, with 10 bases that match TRBD2. Germline trimming cut 2 bases from V and 8 bases from J; bases unmatched to any gene: 12. This CDR3 contains 16 residues. Germline lookup yields CDR1 DFQATT and CDR2 SNEGSKA (reference sequence). The CDR3: CSARNPSGRARDEQFF. In DNA, the CDR3 is TGCAGTGCTAGAAATCCAAGCGGGAGGGCCAGGGATGAGCAGTTCTTC.

The rearrangement joins TRBV5-1 to TRBJ2-5; the match to TRBD1 covers 7 bases. Trimming at V came to 3 bases and at J to 4 bases, leaving 3 bases not matched to a gene. This CDR3 region has 13 residues. In germline, CDR1 is SGHRS, CDR2 YFSETQ. Here the CDR3 reads CASSWGQRETQYF. DNA of the CDR3: TGCGCCAGCAGCTGGGGACAGAGAGAGACCCAGTACTTC.

V usage is TRBV12-3 or TRBV12-4 and J usage is TRBJ1-2; D perhaps matches TRBD1 (5 bases). Trimming took 3 bases from V and 8 from J, leaving 19 bases between them. The CDR3 loop spans 15 amino acids. The CDR3 DNA sequence: TGTGCCAGCAGTTTGGGGGGACCGCTGTTTTTGGGCTACACCTTC. Encoded protein: CASSLGGPLFLGYTF.

This sequence joins TRBV24-1 and TRBJ2-3; D gene unclear. Germline lookup yields CDR1 KGHDR and CDR2 SFDVKD. This CDR3 has 14 amino acids. V lost 6 bases, J lost 4 bases, and 13 bases lay in between. Written as DNA, the CDR3 is TGTGCCACCAGTTTGACATCCGTCCCAGATACGCAGTATTTT. It is translated as CATSLTSVPDTQYF.

This chain uses TRBV25-1 with TRBJ2-3, with 7 positions matching TRBD2. The J segment lost 4 bases and the V segment lost 5 bases, leaving 6 bases of the junction unmatched. Germline lookup yields CDR1 MGHDK and CDR2 SYGVNS. The CDR3 spans 14 residues. The CDR3 here is CASSQRGGSDTQYF. CDR3 sequence (DNA): TGTGCCAGCAGTCAGAGGGGAGGGTCAGATACGCAGTATTTT.

The chain uses TRBV5-5 and TRBJ2-1; TRBD1 matches 11 bases. Germline values: CDR1 SGHKS, CDR2 YYEKEE (reference sequence). CDR3 size: 17 residues. V shed 4 bases, J shed 4 bases, and the junction held 10 bases outside the gene matches. CDR3 nucleotide sequence: TGTGCCAGCAGCCCTCCTCCCGGGACAGGGGGATACAATGAGCAGTTCTTC. This translates into CASSPPPGTGGYNEQFF.

The table lists this clonotype with a few counts. The chain carries TRBV12-3 or TRBV12-4 and TRBJ2-3, with 15 bases fitting TRBD2. The CDR3 is made up of 16 amino acids. V lost 4 bases and J lost 8; bases outside the gene matches: 7. The CDR3 DNA reads TGTGCCAGCAGTTGGACTAGCGGGGGGGTAATTGGTACGCAGTATTTT. Protein: CASSWTSGGVIGTQYF.

This clonotype came up a few times. J is TRBJ2-3 and V is TRBV4-1; 8 bases map to TRBD2. This CDR3 has 17 amino acids. From germline, CDR1 is MGHRA and CDR2 YSYEKL. After removal of 0 bases from V and 2 bases from J, the junction contained 7 bases not matched to a gene. The CDR3 loop reads CASSQDSLAGPTDTQYF. In DNA, the CDR3 is TGCGCCAGCAGCCAAGATTCCTTAGCGGGGCCCACAGATACGCAGTATTTT.

The chain links TRBV29-1 to TRBJ2-2, with 10 bases aligning to TRBD1. V dropped 2 bases and J dropped 2; count of bases not matched to a gene: 2. The germline gives CDR1 SQVTM, CDR2 ANQGSEA. The CDR3 totals 15 residues. The CDR3 here is CSVERTGGNTGELFF. The CDR3 coding sequence is TGCAGCGTTGAAAGGACAGGGGGAAACACCGGGGAGCTGTTTTTT.

This clonotype turned up a few times. V usage is TRBV7-9 and J usage is TRBJ2-7, with 7 bases fitting TRBD1. The CDR3 is 15 amino acids. Germline V gene sequence: CDR1 SEHNR, CDR2 FQNEAQ (reference sequence). V was pared by 6 bases and J by 4 bases, with 12 bases of the junction left unmatched. The CDR3 DNA follows: TGTGCCAGCAGTCGAACAGGGGTCAATAGGTACGAGCAGTACTTC. This sequence encodes CASSRTGVNRYEQYF.

This clonotype was seen only a few times. CDR3 bases: TGTGCCAGCACCCCCATCAGGGGGAATTGGAATGAGCAGTTCTTC. Translating it yields CASTPIRGNWNEQFF. This chain connects TRBV28 to TRBJ2-1; 7 bases align to TRBD1. Germline loops: CDR1 MDHEN, CDR2 SYDVKM. This CDR3 is 15 amino acids long. V gave up 7 bases and J gave up 7 bases; unmatched junction bases: 13.

This clonotype was seen only a few times. The genes are TRBV12-3 or TRBV12-4 and TRBJ2-7; 7 nucleotides agree with TRBD1. The J segment lost 0 bases and the V segment lost 6 bases, leaving 2 bases of the junction unmatched. This CDR3 is built from 13 residues. As DNA, the CDR3 is TGTGCCAGCAGGGGACAGCTCTCCTACGAGCAGTACTTC. Protein sequence: CASRGQLSYEQYF.

The V call is TRBV11-1, the J call TRBJ2-2; 9 bases align to TRBD2. The CDR3 is 17 amino acids. Trimming removed 2 bases from V and 5 bases from J; junction bases left unmatched: 9. CDR1 and CDR2 (germline): SGHAT, FQDESV (reference sequence). This CDR3 reads CASSLTSLAGRTGELFF. CDR3 nucleotide sequence: TGTGCCAGCAGCTTAACTTCGCTAGCGGGGAGAACCGGGGAGCTGTTTTTT.

The chain recombines TRBV7-2 with TRBJ2-7; TRBD2 matches 8 bases. Germline-derived CDR1 and CDR2 are SGHTA and FQGNSA. This CDR3 has 15 amino acids. J lost 1 base, V lost 5 bases, and 7 bases had no gene match. DNA of the CDR3: TGTGCCAGCAGCAGATCTAGCGGGCCTTCCTACGAGCAGTACTTC. Protein sequence: CASSRSSGPSYEQYF. Combining the CDR3 with reference TRBV7-2 and TRBJ2-7 gives the whole variable domain GAGVSQSPSNKVTEKGKDVELRCDPISGHTALYWYRQSLGQGLEFLIYFQGNSAPDKSGLPSDRFSAERTGGSVSTLTIQRTQQEDSAVYLCASSRSSGPSYEQYFGPGTRLTVT.

This clonotype was seen only a few times. The rearrangement uses TRBV6-5 and TRBJ1-6, with D uncertain. Trimming left V 0 bases short and J 9 bases short, with 6 bases between. Germline-derived CDR1 and CDR2 are MNHEY and SVGAGI. The CDR3 runs 13 residues. The CDR3 reads CASSYSLGSPLHF. CDR3 coding DNA: TGTGCCAGCAGTTACTCGTTGGGTTCACCCCTCCACTTT.

The V call is TRBV24-1, the J call TRBJ2-1; perhaps TRBD2 as D (6 bases). The germline gives CDR1 KGHDR, CDR2 SFDVKD. Deletions cut 10 bases from V and 2 bases from J, with 11 bases between. The CDR3 totals 13 residues. The CDR3 spells CATGGLPYNEQFF. Written as DNA, the CDR3 is TGTGCCACGGGGGGACTGCCCTACAATGAGCAGTTCTTC.

The chain links TRBV24-1 to TRBJ2-3; 9 bases are shared with TRBD1. Trimming cost V 9 bases and J 2 bases; bases outside gene matches: 8. The CDR3 consists of 15 residues. The germline V gene encodes CDR1 KGHDR and CDR2 SFDVKD. The CDR3 protein is CATQVGTGYTDTQYF. The CDR3 nucleotides read TGTGCCACCCAAGTAGGGACAGGGTACACAGATACGCAGTATTTT.

The chain links TRBV2 to TRBJ2-2; D not certain. The CDR3 runs to 13 residues. Germline values: CDR1 SNHLY, CDR2 FYNNEI. V gave up 4 bases and J gave up 7 bases, with 10 bases separating them. The CDR3 coding sequence is TGTGCCAGCAGTGCTGGTTTAAGCGGGGAGCTGTTTTTT. This sequence encodes CASSAGLSGELFF.

The CDR3 nucleotides read TGCGCCAGCAGCCCCGGGACGAGGAACACTGAAGCTTTCTTT. Translation: CASSPGTRNTEAFF. The gene calls are TRBV5-1 and TRBJ1-1, with D possibly being TRBD1 (5 bases). Trimming cost V 4 bases and J 1 base, with 11 bases left between them. CDR1 is SGHRS, CDR2 YFSETQ, per germline. The CDR3 covers 14 residues.

This clonotype has a count of ten or more. CDR3 sequence (DNA): TGCGCCAGCAGCCAACTAGACAGGGACGACACTGAAGCTTTCTTT. Its translation is CASSQLDRDDTEAFF. The chain carries TRBV4-1 and TRBJ1-1, with 7 bases fitting TRBD1. This CDR3 has 15 amino acids. V lost 2 bases and J lost 3; bases outside the gene matches: 6. CDR1 and CDR2 (germline): MGHRA, YSYEKL.

The V and J genes are TRBV5-5 and TRBJ2-7, with unresolved D. Trimming left V 0 bases short and J 0 bases short, with 7 bases between. The CDR3 has 14 residues. CDR1 is SGHKS, CDR2 YYEKEE, per germline (reference sequence). The CDR3 protein is CASSLGVLSYEQYV. The CDR3 DNA follows: TGTGCCAGCAGCTTGGGGGTGCTCTCCTACGAGCAGTACGTC.

This clonotype was detected a few times. This rearrangement joins TRBV20-1 to TRBJ2-1; D possibly corresponds to TRBD2 (5 bases). Deletions cut 5 bases from V and 4 bases from J, with 15 bases between. The germline V gene has CDR1 DFQATT and CDR2 SNEGSKA (reference sequence). The CDR3 runs to 14 residues. Written as DNA, the CDR3 is TGCAGTGCTCCCGACGCCCGGGGATACAATGAGCAGTTCTTC. Protein: CSAPDARGYNEQFF.

The genes are TRBV5-1 and TRBJ2-5, with 9 bases aligning to TRBD2. Germline CDR1 reads SGHRS; CDR2 reads YFSETQ. V dropped 4 bases and J dropped 1; count of bases not matched to a gene: 5. The CDR3 runs to 15 residues. Written as DNA, the CDR3 is TGCGCCAGCAGCGTTAGAGCGGGAGGCCAAGAGACCCAGTACTTC. Translating gives CASSVRAGGQETQYF.

V and J are TRBV5-1 and TRBJ2-1, with a tentative D call TRBD2 (6 bases). The germline CDR1 and CDR2 sequences are SGHRS and YFSETQ. V was clipped by 0 bases and J by 8 bases, with 9 bases between them. There are 13 residues in the CDR3. Here the CDR3 reads CASSLDGLYEQFF. CDR3 coding DNA: TGCGCCAGCAGCTTGGATGGACTATATGAGCAGTTCTTC.

This clonotype was detected ten times or more. The chain employs TRBV7-2 and TRBJ2-5, with a possible D match to TRBD1 (6 bases). The CDR3 consists of 15 residues. Trimming pared 5 bases from V and 4 bases from J, leaving 17 bases between. The germline CDR1 and CDR2 sequences are SGHTA and FQGNSA. CDR3 loop: CASSTRRGIGETQYF. For the CDR3, the DNA is TGTGCCAGCAGCACAAGAAGGGGGATTGGAGAGACCCAGTACTTC.

V gene TRBV7-8 combines with J gene TRBJ2-1; tentatively, D is TRBD2 (6 bases). CDR3 length: 18 amino acids. With 2 bases removed from V and 0 bases from J, the gap between germline ends came to 17 bases. Germline V gene lookup returns CDR1 SGHVS and CDR2 FQNEAQ. CDR3: CASSLRGAGISSYNEQFF. In DNA, the CDR3 is TGTGCCAGCAGCTTAAGAGGTGCGGGGATAAGCTCCTACAATGAGCAGTTCTTC.